This T cell receptor (beta chain) appears in the sequencing data of a study of blood T cell repertoires in COVID-19. The method was immunoSEQ multiplex PCR; TCRdb's version includes in-frame clones alone and lacks a portion of them. The sample contains about 190,000 clones, approximately 85% of which appear only once. This CDR3 contains 14 residues. Germline CDR1 SGHRS, CDR2 YFSETQ. Trimming removed 0 bases at V and 4 bases at J, with 9 bases between. The V and J genes are TRBV5-1 and TRBJ2-3, with D possibly matching TRBD1 (5 bases). The TCR originated in a woman between 65 and 79 years old with active or convalescent COVID-19. Sequenced input: peripheral blood. The chain's CDR3 is CASSLGQGPDTQYF. The CDR3 coding sequence is TGCGCCAGCAGCTTGGGGCAGGGTCCAGATACGCAGTATTTT.